This TCR beta chain was sequenced for a study of regulatory T cells in long-lasting Graves disease. This clonotype appeared many times. As for time point: newly diagnosed GD, antithyroid drugs for less than 3 months. With RNA extracted from PBMCs as input, the TCR library was made. Arm-PCR of CDR3 regions and iRepertoire HTBI primers were the basis on which TCR beta libraries were built. Each CDR3 protein gets one entry after TCRdb re-called the multiplex PCR reads with MiXCR. The repertoire includes roughly 500,000 distinct CDR3 sequences, less than 15% of them detected once, and roughly 10% sits in the top ten. This sample also appeared in a second study, on T cells in Graves' hyperthyroidism and ophthalmopathy. Per that study: Absence of ophthalmopathy progression within 18 months defined stable Graves' hyperthyroidism. First-round RT-PCR with HTBI primers amplified the TCR CDR3 region.

The clonotype originates from a man aged 30-40 years with Graves disease. This sample comprised peripheral blood mononuclear cells (PBMCs), obtained at new diagnosis, from a patient treated with antithyroid drugs.

The CDR3 DNA sequence: TGTGCCAGCATTCTGGGACAGGGTGGTTACGAGCAGTACTTC. Translating it yields CASILGQGGYEQYF. The chain couples TRBV2 to TRBJ2-7; 9 bases fit TRBD1. Trimming cost V 7 bases and J 4 bases; bases outside gene matches: 8. This CDR3 spans 14 amino acids. The germline gives CDR1 SNHLY, CDR2 FYNNEI.